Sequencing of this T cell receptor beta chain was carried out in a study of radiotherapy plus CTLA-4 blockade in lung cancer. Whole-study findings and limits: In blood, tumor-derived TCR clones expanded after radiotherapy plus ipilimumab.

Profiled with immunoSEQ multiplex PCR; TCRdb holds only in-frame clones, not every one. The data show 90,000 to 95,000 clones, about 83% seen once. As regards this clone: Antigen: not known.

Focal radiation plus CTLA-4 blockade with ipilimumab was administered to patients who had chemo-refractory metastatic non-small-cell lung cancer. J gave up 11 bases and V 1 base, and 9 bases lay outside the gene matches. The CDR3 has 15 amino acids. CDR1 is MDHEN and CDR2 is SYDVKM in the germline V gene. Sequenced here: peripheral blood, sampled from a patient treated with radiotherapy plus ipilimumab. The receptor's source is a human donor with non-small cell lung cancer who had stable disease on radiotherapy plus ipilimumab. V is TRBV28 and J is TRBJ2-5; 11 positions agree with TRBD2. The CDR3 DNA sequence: TGTGCCAGCAGTTTATCGGCTAGCGGGGGGACTACTCAGTACTTC. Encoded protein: CASSLSASGGTTQYF.